This TCR beta chain was documented in a study of glioma-infiltrating T cells after dendritic cell vaccination. None of the glioblastoma patients had an isocitrate dehydrogenase mutation. The CDR3 extends over 15 amino acids. The germline V gene encodes CDR1 SNHLY and CDR2 FYNNEI. The V gene end was trimmed by 5 bases and the J gene end by 4 bases; junction bases not matched to a gene: 6. The data were produced by immunoSEQ multiplex PCR, yet TCRdb's version contains in-frame clones alone and is incomplete. The data contain about 73,000 clones, about 80% of them singletons. The clonotype was recovered from a human donor with glioblastoma. V and J are TRBV2 and TRBJ2-3, with 10 bases that match TRBD1. Specimen: blood, collected before dendritic cell vaccination. CDR3 protein: CASSRRDRGADTQYF. CDR3 DNA sequence: TGTGCCAGCAGTCGCCGGGACAGGGGTGCAGATACGCAGTATTTT.